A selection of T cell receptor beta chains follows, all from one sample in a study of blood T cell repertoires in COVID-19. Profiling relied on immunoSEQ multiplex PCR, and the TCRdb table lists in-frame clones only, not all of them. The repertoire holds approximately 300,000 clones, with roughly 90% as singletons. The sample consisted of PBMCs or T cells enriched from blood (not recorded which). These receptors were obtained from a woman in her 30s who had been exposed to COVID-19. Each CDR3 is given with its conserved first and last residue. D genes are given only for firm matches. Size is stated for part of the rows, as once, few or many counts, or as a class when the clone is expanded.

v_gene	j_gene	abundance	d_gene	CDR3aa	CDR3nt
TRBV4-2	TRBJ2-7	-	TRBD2	CASSPWSGAGGYEQYF	TGTGCCAGCAGCCCCTGGTCAGGAGCGGGGGGCTACGAGCAGTACTTC
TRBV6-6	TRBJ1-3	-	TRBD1	CASSYSGQGGNTIYF	TGTGCCAGCAGTTACTCCGGACAGGGTGGAAACACCATATATTTT
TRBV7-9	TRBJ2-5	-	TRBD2	CATSWGGVRETQYF	TGTGCCACCTCTTGGGGGGGAGTCCGAGAGACCCAGTACTTC
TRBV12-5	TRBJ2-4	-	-	CASGSSGNGIQYF	TGTGCTAGTGGTTCCTCAGGGAATGGCATTCAGTACTTC
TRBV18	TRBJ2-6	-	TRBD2	CASSPVGLASGANVLTF	TGTGCCAGCTCACCAGTCGGACTAGCCTCTGGGGCCAACGTCCTGACTTTC
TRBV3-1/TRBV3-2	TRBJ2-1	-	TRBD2	CASSLRTSGAKFF	TGTGCCAGCAGCTTGAGGACTAGCGGGGCCAAGTTCTTC
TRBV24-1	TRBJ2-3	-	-	CATSDRGGGTDTQYF	TGTGCCACCAGTGACCGGGGAGGTGGCACAGATACGCAGTATTTT
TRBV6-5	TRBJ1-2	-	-	CASTPARRRGGYTF	TGTGCCAGCACCCCCGCGAGGCGCCGGGGTGGCTACACCTTC
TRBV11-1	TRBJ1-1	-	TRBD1	CASSPHRGTEAFF	TGTGCCAGCAGCCCCCACAGGGGCACTGAAGCTTTCTTT
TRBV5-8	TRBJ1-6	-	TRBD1	CASSPTGGYNSPLHF	TGTGCCAGCAGCCCTACAGGGGGCTATAATTCACCCCTCCACTTT
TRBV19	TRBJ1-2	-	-	CASGPLGYGYTF	TGTGCCAGTGGGCCTCTGGGCTATGGCTACACCTTC
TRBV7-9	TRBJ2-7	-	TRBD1	CASSLAAGGPNYEQYF	TGTGCCAGCAGCTTAGCGGCAGGGGGCCCTAACTACGAGCAGTACTTC
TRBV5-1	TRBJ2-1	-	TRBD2	CASSRLAGGLNEQFF	TGCGCCAGCAGCAGACTAGCGGGGGGGCTGAATGAGCAGTTCTTC
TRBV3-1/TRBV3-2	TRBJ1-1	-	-	CASSQAWGGNTEAFF	TGTGCCAGCAGCCAAGCTTGGGGCGGGAACACTGAAGCTTTCTTT
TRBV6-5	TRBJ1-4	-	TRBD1	CASSYRDRTEKLFF	TGTGCCAGCAGTTATAGGGACAGGACTGAAAAACTGTTTTTT
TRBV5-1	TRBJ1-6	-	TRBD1	CASSPRTGSNSPLHF	TGCGCCAGCAGCCCAAGGACAGGGAGTAATTCACCCCTCCACTTT
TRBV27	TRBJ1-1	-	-	CASSYSQNTEAFF	TGTGCCAGCAGTTATAGCCAGAATACTGAAGCTTTCTTT
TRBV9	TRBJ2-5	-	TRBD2	CASSSRSGGAGETQYF	TGTGCCAGCAGCTCCAGGAGCGGGGGGGCCGGTGAGACCCAGTACTTC
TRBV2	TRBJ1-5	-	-	CASSAGVNQPQHF	TGTGCCAGCAGCGCAGGGGTAAATCAGCCCCAGCATTTT
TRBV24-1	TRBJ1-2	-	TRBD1	CATSDQGQGIYGYTF	TGTGCCACCAGTGATCAGGGACAGGGGATCTATGGCTACACCTTC
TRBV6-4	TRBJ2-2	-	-	CASSPLPNTGELFF	TGTGCCAGCAGCCCCCTCCCGAACACCGGGGAGCTGTTTTTT
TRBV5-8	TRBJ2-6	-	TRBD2	CARRGLADSGANVLTF	TGTGCCAGACGGGGACTAGCGGACTCTGGGGCCAACGTCCTGACTTTC
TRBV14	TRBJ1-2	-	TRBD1	CASSVRGSVDYGYTF	TGTGCCAGCAGTGTCAGGGGGTCGGTGGACTATGGCTACACCTTC
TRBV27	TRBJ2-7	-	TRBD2	CASSSPRSGGGTYEQYF	TGTGCCAGCAGCTCCCCGCGGTCTGGCGGGGGAACCTACGAGCAGTACTTC
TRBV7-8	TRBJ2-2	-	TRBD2	CASSQPLAGGTGELFF	TGTGCCAGCAGCCAACCACTAGCGGGGGGGACCGGGGAGCTGTTTTTT
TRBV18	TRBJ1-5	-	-	CASSPLPIGGYSNQPQHF	TGTGCCAGCTCACCGCTACCAATTGGCGGTTATAGCAATCAGCCCCAGCATTTT
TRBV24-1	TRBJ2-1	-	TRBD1	CATSDSTGLGYNEQFF	TGTGCCACCAGTGATTCGACAGGGCTTGGCTACAATGAGCAGTTCTTC
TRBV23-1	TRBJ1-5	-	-	CASSPWRYGNQPQHF	TGCGCCAGCAGTCCATGGAGGTATGGGAATCAGCCCCAGCATTTT
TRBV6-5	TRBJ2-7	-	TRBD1	CASSLRTGAAYEQYF	TGTGCCAGCAGCCTTCGGACAGGGGCGGCCTACGAGCAGTACTTC
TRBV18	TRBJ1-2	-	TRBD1	CASSPRGQGYYGYTF	TGTGCCAGCTCACCTCGCGGACAGGGGTACTATGGCTACACCTTC
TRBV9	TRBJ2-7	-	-	CASSPHISYEQYF	TGTGCCAGCAGCCCTCACATCTCCTACGAGCAGTACTTC
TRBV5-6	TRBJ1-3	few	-	CASSFRYSGNTIYF	TGTGCCAGCAGCTTCAGATACTCTGGAAACACCATATATTTT
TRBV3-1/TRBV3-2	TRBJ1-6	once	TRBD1	CASSQVGPGGNSPLHF	TGTGCCAGCAGCCAAGTCGGGCCAGGGGGAAATTCACCCCTCCACTTT
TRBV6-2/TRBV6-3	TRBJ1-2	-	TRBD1	CASSPPGGTGASGYTF	TGTGCCAGCAGCCCACCCGGCGGGACAGGGGCTAGCGGCTACACCTTC
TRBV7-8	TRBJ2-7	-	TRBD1	CASSSNRGAVTYEQYF	TGTGCCAGCAGCTCGAACAGGGGTGCGGTAACCTACGAGCAGTACTTC
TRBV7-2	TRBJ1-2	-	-	CASSPGNPMVYGYTF	TGTGCCAGCAGCCCAGGGAACCCTATGGTTTATGGCTACACCTTC
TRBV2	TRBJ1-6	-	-	CASTEEGIYNSPLHF	TGTGCCAGCACCGAGGAGGGTATCTATAATTCACCCCTCCACTTT
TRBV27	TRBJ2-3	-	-	CASSLFRGMGTQYF	TGTGCCAGCAGTTTATTTCGGGGAATGGGTACGCAGTATTTT
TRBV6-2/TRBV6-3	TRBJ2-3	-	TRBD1	CASSYFWTGAIPDTQYF	TGTGCCAGCAGTTACTTCTGGACAGGGGCCATCCCAGATACGCAGTATTTT
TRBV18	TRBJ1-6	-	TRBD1	CASSLGQVDNSPLHF	TGTGCCAGCTCACTAGGACAGGTAGATAATTCACCCCTCCACTTT
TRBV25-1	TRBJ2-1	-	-	CASSGQDNEQFF	TGTGCCAGCAGTGGGCAGGACAATGAGCAGTTCTTC
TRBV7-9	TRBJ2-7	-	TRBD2	CASSPQLAGGYEQYF	TGTGCCAGCAGCCCACAACTAGCGGGGGGCTACGAGCAGTACTTC
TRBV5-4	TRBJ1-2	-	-	CASSSDFYGYTF	TGTGCCAGCAGCTCTGACTTCTATGGCTACACCTTC
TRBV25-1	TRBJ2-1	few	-	CASRSGRALYNEQFF	TGTGCCAGCAGGTCTGGCAGGGCGTTATACAATGAGCAGTTCTTC
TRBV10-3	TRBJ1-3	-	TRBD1	CAISGGQEGVNTIYF	TGTGCCATCAGTGGGGGACAGGAGGGTGTAAACACCATATATTTT
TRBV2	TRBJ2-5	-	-	CASSGGGGYQETQYF	TGTGCCAGCAGTGGCGGCGGAGGGTACCAAGAGACCCAGTACTTC
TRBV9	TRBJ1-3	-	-	CASSVAGVSGNTIYF	TGTGCCAGCAGCGTAGCGGGGGTCTCTGGAAACACCATATATTTT
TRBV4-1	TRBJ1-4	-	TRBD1	CASSQEVYRGSATNEKLFF	TGCGCCAGCAGCCAAGAAGTCTACAGGGGAAGTGCAACTAATGAAAAACTGTTTTTT
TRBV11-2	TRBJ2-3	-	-	CASSLDWGVAIDTQYF	TGTGCCAGCAGCTTAGATTGGGGGGTAGCGATAGATACGCAGTATTTT